This T cell receptor (beta chain) was sequenced in a study of response to subunit inactivated influenza vaccine. One entry per CDR3 protein results from TCRdb running MiXCR on the RT-PCR reads. The sample shows 150,000 to 200,000 distinct CDR3 sequences, approximately 12% of them seen only once. The length of the CDR3 is 13 residues. Trimming shortened V by 1 base and J by 4 bases, and 6 bases separated the two germline ends. Germline V gene sequence: CDR1 SGHVS, CDR2 FNYEAQ. This clonotype was picked up a small number of times. The same sample was also used in a study of T cells expressing NK-cell markers. That source adds: With UMIs, 5'RACE template switching was used to make TCR beta cDNA. Sequencing covered eight donors, seven HCMV-seropositive and one seronegative. Among CD8+ T cells from roughly six donors, dominant NKG2C+ clonotypes accounted for about 1.0-7.0%.

This sequence was found in a man aged 50-60 years who received an inactivated influenza vaccine. The material was CD8+ T cells sorted from PBMCs, obtained 11 to 12 days after vaccination. The V call is TRBV7-6, the J call TRBJ2-3; the D is unclear. The CDR3 DNA sequence: TGTGCCAGCAGCTTAGGGACGGCAGATACGCAGTATTTT. Translating gives CASSLGTADTQYF.